This T cell receptor beta chain was observed in a study of T-cell memory formation after mild COVID-19. Study findings and constraints: The main location of contracting CD4+ clones was CM and EM, and that of contracting CD8+ clones was EMRA. The finding that pre-infection memory included some responding clones suggested that cross-reactive memory joined.

This clonotype was recorded a few times. Its target is unknown. The CDR3 totals 15 residues. Trimming at V came to 4 bases and at J to 2 bases, leaving 5 bases not matched to a gene. The germline V gene has CDR1 SGHTA and CDR2 FQGNSA. TCRdb fed the 5' RACE reads into MiXCR, producing one record per CDR3 protein. The sample carries about 500,000 distinct CDR3 sequences, roughly 22% recorded once. Sequencing was carried out using PBMCs or a T cell subset sorted from them (not recorded which). J is TRBJ2-1 and V is TRBV7-2; TRBD2 matches at 7 bases. This TCR came from an adult woman who had mild COVID-19 (a few samples of this study predate the infection). Cell type and time point are not known. Here the CDR3 DNA reads TGTGCCAGCAGCTCCGAGGCGGGAGCCTACAATGAGCAGTTCTTC. It specifies CASSSEAGAYNEQFF.